Following are 32 T cell receptor beta chains from one sample sequenced in a study of CD8 T cells in Susac syndrome. RNA amounts of roughly 0.45 to 1 ug underwent reverse transcription with random hexamers. TCRdb fed the immunoSEQ multiplex PCR reads into MiXCR, producing one record per CDR3 protein. The sample comprises hundreds of thousands of distinct CDR3 sequences, around 85% of which are singletons, and approximately 0.12% rests with the top ten. Sequences were obtained from CD8+ T cells from PBMCs. The source is a human donor with multiple sclerosis.

This rearrangement joins TRBV30 to TRBJ2-7; 10 bases map to TRBD1. V lost 2 bases, J lost 5 bases, and 6 bases stayed unmatched. The CDR3 consists of 14 residues. CDR1 GTSNPN and CDR2 SVGIG come from the germline V gene (reference sequence). In nucleotides, the CDR3 is TGTGCCTGGAGTCCAGGGACAGGGGAGGACGAGCAGTACTTC. Its translation: CAWSPGTGEDEQYF.

V and J are TRBV10-3 and TRBJ1-1; 8 bases fit TRBD1. Germline CDR1 reads ENHRY; CDR2 reads SYGVKD. Trimming cost V 4 bases and J 1 base; bases outside gene matches: 5. This CDR3 is 15 amino acids long. CDR3 amino acids: CAISATGEGNTEAFF. Written as DNA, the CDR3 is TGTGCCATCAGTGCGACAGGGGAAGGGAACACTGAAGCTTTCTTT.

CDR3 loop: CAWSVSGYGYTF. The CDR3 nucleotides are TGTGCCTGGAGTGTATCCGGGTATGGCTACACCTTC. The chain couples TRBV30 to TRBJ1-2; no firm D call. The germline V and J ends were trimmed by 0 bases and 5 bases, with 7 bases remaining between them. The CDR3 is 12 residues long. Germline loops: CDR1 GTSNPN, CDR2 SVGIG (reference sequence).

The table lists this clonotype with a count of one. The V call is TRBV6-5, the J call TRBJ1-2; maybe TRBD1 (6 bases). Germline CDR1 and CDR2: MNHEY and SVGAGI. V gave up 7 bases and J gave up 5 bases, with 23 bases separating them. There are 16 residues in the CDR3. This CDR3 reads CASTHPTGGTNYGYTF. CDR3 coding DNA: TGTGCCAGCACTCACCCGACCGGCGGGACAAATTATGGCTACACCTTC.

This chain connects TRBV12-3 or TRBV12-4 to TRBJ2-1; D is perhaps TRBD1 (6 bases). V lost 6 bases, J lost 0 bases, and 15 bases lay in between. This CDR3 spans 16 amino acids. The CDR3 here is CASSRTVLSSYNEQFF. The DNA of the CDR3 is TGTGCCAGCAGCCGGACAGTTCTAAGCTCCTACAATGAGCAGTTCTTC.

The chain recombines TRBV6-6 with TRBJ1-1; D gene ambiguous. Germline CDR1 and CDR2: MNHNY and SVGAGI (reference sequence). This CDR3 comprises 16 residues. The V end lost 5 bases, the J end lost 0 bases, and 16 bases lay between the germline ends. CDR3 bases: TGTGCCAGCAGTACCTTTGGAATGGGCATGAACACTGAAGCTTTCTTT. As protein: CASSTFGMGMNTEAFF.

This chain links TRBV5-4 with TRBJ2-3; 10 bases map to TRBD2. After removal of 5 bases from V and 4 bases from J, the junction contained 4 bases not matched to a gene. This CDR3 is 14 amino acids long. Germline V CDR1 and CDR2: SGHNT, YYREEE (reference sequence). CDR3 DNA sequence: TGTGCCAGCAGGATAGCGGGAGGCCCAGATACGCAGTATTTT. It encodes CASRIAGGPDTQYF.

The gene calls are TRBV28 and TRBJ1-1, with D possibly being TRBD1 (6 bases). CDR1 and CDR2 (germline): MDHEN, SYDVKM. This CDR3 spans 18 amino acids. The V end lost 3 bases, the J end lost 2 bases, and 22 bases lay between the germline ends. CDR3 nucleotides: TGTGCCAGCAGTTTGGCCGGAGCCTCACAGGGTTTCAACACTGAAGCTTTCTTT. Its translation is CASSLAGASQGFNTEAFF.

The chain couples TRBV15 to TRBJ2-7; tentatively, D is TRBD1 (6 bases). The V gene's germline CDR1 is LNHNV and CDR2 YYDKDF (reference sequence). The CDR3 runs 13 residues. The V end was cut by 0 bases, the J end by 5 bases, with 8 bases between. The CDR3 bases are TGTGCCACCAGCAGAGAATGGGACAACGAGCAGTACTTC. Translated: CATSREWDNEQYF.

The V call is TRBV29-1, the J call TRBJ1-1; TRBD1 matches at 8 bases. The CDR3 has 13 residues. J was trimmed by 1 base and V by 7 bases; bases with no gene match: 5. Germline loops: CDR1 SQVTM, CDR2 ANQGSEA. The CDR3 sequence is CSAWTGKNTEAFF. The DNA of the CDR3 is TGCAGCGCCTGGACAGGGAAGAACACTGAAGCTTTCTTT.

This clonotype showed up just a few times. The CDR3 is CASRPITGGQPQHF. CDR3 bases: TGTGCCAGCAGGCCAATCACTGGCGGACAGCCCCAGCATTTT. The V gene is TRBV6-1, the J gene TRBJ1-5; D is undetermined. Germline-derived CDR1 and CDR2 are MNHNS and SASEGT. Trimming pared 6 bases from V and 7 bases from J, leaving 16 bases between. This CDR3 has 14 residues.

This clonotype was seen a handful of times. The J gene is TRBJ2-7, the V gene TRBV25-1; D is ambiguous. The CDR3 is made up of 12 amino acids. Germline V lookup: CDR1 MGHDK, CDR2 SYGVNS. V was cut by 0 bases and J by 4 bases, with 4 bases left in between. CDR3 nucleotide sequence: TGTGCCAGCAGTGAATATGGTTACGAGCAGTACTTC. Translated: CASSEYGYEQYF.

The chain recombines TRBV5-1 with TRBJ2-5; possibly TRBD1 for D (6 bases). This CDR3 comprises 16 residues. V dropped 0 bases and J dropped 1 base, with 13 bases sitting between them. The germline CDR1 and CDR2 sequences are SGHRS and YFSETQ. CDR3 protein: CASSLDFGTPQETQYF. The CDR3 DNA is TGCGCCAGCAGCTTGGATTTCGGGACACCCCAAGAGACCCAGTACTTC.

The chain couples TRBV29-1 to TRBJ1-1; possible D gene TRBD1, 5 bases. V lost 1 base and J 1 base, leaving 7 bases between the germline ends. Germline CDR1 SQVTM, CDR2 ANQGSEA. This CDR3 is built from 13 residues. CDR3 nucleotide sequence: TGCAGCGTTGAAGGACAGACGAACACTGAAGCTTTCTTT. This encodes CSVEGQTNTEAFF. Full variable domain (missing parts from reference TRBV29-1 and TRBJ1-1): SAVISQKPSRDICQRGTSLTIQCQVDSQVTMMFWYRQQPGQSLTLIATANQGSEATYESGFVIDKFPISRPNLTFSTLTVSNMSPEDSSIYLCSVEGQTNTEAFFGQGTRLTVV.

The V gene is TRBV25-1, the J gene TRBJ1-5; TRBD1 might be the D (6 bases). The germline V and J ends were trimmed by 9 bases and 0 bases, with 15 bases remaining between them. CDR3 length: 15 amino acids. Germline values: CDR1 MGHDK, CDR2 SYGVNS. The CDR3 DNA reads TGTGCCAGGAGTTGGACAGTTCATAGCAATCAGCCCCAGCATTTT. Its protein product is CARSWTVHSNQPQHF.

The V and J genes are TRBV7-2 and TRBJ2-2, with 8 bases fitting TRBD2. J was trimmed by 5 bases and V by 3 bases; bases with no gene match: 8. Germline V gene sequence: CDR1 SGHTA, CDR2 FQGNSA. The CDR3 extends over 16 amino acids. The chain's CDR3 is CASSFSGGPWTGELFF. The CDR3 nucleotides are TGTGCCAGCAGCTTCTCGGGAGGGCCTTGGACCGGGGAGCTGTTTTTT.

The rearrangement links TRBV29-1 to TRBJ1-1; D uncertain. Looked up from germline, CDR1 is SQVTM and CDR2 is ANQGSEA. The CDR3 extends over 13 amino acids. V lost 5 bases to trimming and J lost 3 bases, with 13 bases between them. CDR3 sequence: CSVYREADTEAFF. In DNA form, the CDR3 reads TGCAGCGTTTACAGAGAAGCCGACACTGAAGCTTTCTTT.

This CDR3 reads CASSLKRTEGFQPQHF. CDR3 sequence (DNA): TGTGCCAGTAGTCTGAAAAGGACAGAAGGGTTTCAGCCCCAGCATTTT. The chain joins TRBV19 to TRBJ1-5, with a tentative D call TRBD1 (6 bases). Germline V CDR1 and CDR2: LNHDA, SQIVND (reference sequence). Trimming took off 5 bases at V and 6 bases at J, with 20 bases between the two ends. This CDR3 contains 16 residues.

The sample holds a few counts of this clonotype. This chain joins TRBV4-1 and TRBJ2-3; D is unclear. Germline loops: CDR1 MGHRA, CDR2 YSYEKL. The CDR3 is made up of 14 amino acids. The V gene lost 1 base and the J gene lost 1 base, with 6 bases spanning the gap. CDR3 coding DNA: TGCGCCAGCAGCCAAGTCCCTGGCACAGATACGCAGTATTTT. Amino acids: CASSQVPGTDTQYF.

CDR3 coding DNA: TGTGCCAGCAGTTTAGTGGGGGGTACCTCTTCCTACGAGCAGTACTTC. The encoded protein is CASSLVGGTSSYEQYF. This chain uses TRBV27 with TRBJ2-7; weak D call: TRBD2 (6 bases). Trimming shortened V by 2 bases and J by 1 base, and 15 bases separated the two germline ends. The V gene's germline CDR1 is MNHEY and CDR2 SMNVEV (reference sequence). CDR3 length: 16 residues.

The genes are TRBV30 and TRBJ2-2; unclear D gene. CDR3 size: 15 residues. Germline assignment: CDR1 GTSNPN and CDR2 SVGIG (reference sequence). V lost 3 bases and J lost 3, with 14 bases in between. The CDR3 spells CAWRNYVFDTGELFF. As DNA, the CDR3 is TGTGCCTGGAGGAATTACGTCTTCGACACCGGGGAGCTGTTTTTT. Variable domain in full (rest from reference TRBV30 and TRBJ2-2): SQTIHQWPATLVQPVGSPLSLECTVEGTSNPNLYWYRQAAGRGLQLLFYSVGIGQISSEVPQNLSASRPQDRQFILSSKKLLLSDSGFYLCAWRNYVFDTGELFFGEGSRLTVL.

The chain carries TRBV4-1 and TRBJ2-2, with D maybe TRBD2 (7 bases). Germline lookup yields CDR1 MGHRA and CDR2 YSYEKL. The length of the CDR3 is 15 residues. Between the trimmed V and J ends, which lost 0 bases and 6 bases, there was a span of 11 bases. The CDR3 spells CASSQDGGAAGELFF. CDR3 bases: TGCGCCAGCAGCCAAGATGGGGGGGCGGCCGGGGAGCTGTTTTTT.

About this clonotype itself: It is unclear where the CDR3 begins or ends on the DNA, so no DNA is shown, and the CDR3 is as TCRdb lists it. The chain recombines TRBV27 with TRBJ2-1; the table gives TRBD2 as D, unverified against the DNA. In germline, CDR1 is MNHEY, CDR2 SMNVEV (reference sequence). The CDR3 is 13 amino acids in total, end residues counted. This chain's CDR3 is CASSSSGPNEQFF.

This clonotype was observed once. The chain joins TRBV29-1 to TRBJ1-1; TRBD1 aligns across 8 bases. Germline V gives CDR1 SQVTM, CDR2 ANQGSEA. The CDR3 runs to 15 residues. The J segment lost 3 bases and the V segment lost 3 bases, leaving 9 bases of the junction unmatched. The CDR3 loop is CSVELQGEVDTEAFF. The CDR3 DNA reads TGCAGCGTTGAGCTACAGGGGGAGGTTGACACTGAAGCTTTCTTT.

V and J are TRBV30 and TRBJ1-2; tentatively, D is TRBD1 (6 bases). V lost 2 bases and J 5 bases, leaving 15 bases between the germline ends. The germline V gene encodes CDR1 GTSNPN and CDR2 SVGIG (reference sequence). The CDR3 length is 14 residues. The CDR3 DNA is TGTGCCTGGAGTCCTTCAGGGGCCTTTTATGGCTACACCTTC. It encodes CAWSPSGAFYGYTF.

This chain connects TRBV12-3 or TRBV12-4 to TRBJ2-7; a weak D match, TRBD1 (6 bases). The V and J ends lost 6 bases and 3 bases respectively, with 24 bases between them. This CDR3 is 17 amino acids long. The CDR3 nucleotides read TGTGCCAGCAGGGTGAGGATACGGGACATAACCCACTACGAGCAGTACTTC. This gives the protein CASRVRIRDITHYEQYF.

The chain couples TRBV7-9 to TRBJ2-7; 9 nucleotides line up with TRBD1. Germline trimming cut 1 base from V and 2 bases from J; bases unmatched to any gene: 12. Germline loops: CDR1 SEHNR, CDR2 FQNEAQ (reference sequence). This CDR3 spans 18 amino acids. CDR3 in DNA: TGTGCCAGCAGCTTAGTCGAGGAGGGGGACAGGGACCCCTACGAGCAGTACTTC. Its translation is CASSLVEEGDRDPYEQYF. Together with reference TRBV7-9 and TRBJ2-7, the CDR3 gives the full variable domain: DTGVSQNPRHKITKRGQNVTFRCDPISEHNRLYWYRQTLGQGPEFLTYFQNEAQLEKSRLLSDRFSAERPKGSFSTLEIQRTEQGDSAMYLCASSLVEEGDRDPYEQYFGPGTRLTVT.

This clonotype has just one count. CDR3 in amino acids: CASSQERKETQYF. The CDR3 coding sequence is TGCGCCAGCAGCCAAGAAAGGAAAGAGACCCAGTACTTC. This sequence joins TRBV4-1 and TRBJ2-5; D unclear. CDR3 length equals 13 residues. V was pared by 0 bases and J by 3 bases, with 5 bases between. Germline V lookup: CDR1 MGHRA, CDR2 YSYEKL.

The V gene is TRBV7-9, the J gene TRBJ2-6, with D unclear. Trimming removed 7 bases from V and 0 bases from J, with 10 bases in between. This CDR3 comprises 15 residues. The germline V gene encodes CDR1 SEHNR and CDR2 FQNEAQ (reference sequence). CDR3 amino acids: CASNRLASGANVLTF. CDR3 bases: TGTGCCAGCAACCGTTTAGCCTCTGGGGCCAACGTCCTGACTTTC.

The rearrangement links TRBV6-5 to TRBJ1-1; unclear D gene. Germline CDR1 is MNHEY and CDR2 is SVGAGI. V was shortened by 2 bases and J by 3 bases, with 7 bases between the two germline ends. This CDR3 contains 13 residues. CDR3 sequence: CASSYVLHTEAFF. CDR3 nucleotide sequence: TGTGCCAGCAGTTACGTACTCCACACTGAAGCTTTCTTT.

This clonotype was counted once. The chain carries TRBV20-1 and TRBJ1-1; D remains ambiguous. The germline CDR1 and CDR2 sequences are DFQATT and SNEGSKA (reference sequence). V gave up 4 bases and J gave up 1 base, with 16 bases separating them. This CDR3 contains 15 residues. CDR3 nucleotide sequence: TGCAGTGCTACAGAGGTCGACTGGGAGAACACTGAAGCTTTCTTT. Translating it yields CSATEVDWENTEAFF.

V usage is TRBV5-6 and J usage is TRBJ2-5, with D perhaps TRBD2 (5 bases). The V end was cut by 6 bases, the J end by 4 bases, with 13 bases between. The CDR3 is made up of 13 amino acids. Germline values: CDR1 SGHDT, CDR2 YYEEEE. CDR3 residues: CASTEPAGETQYF. CDR3 bases: TGTGCCAGCACCGAACCGGCGGGAGAGACCCAGTACTTC. The variable domain in full, completed from reference TRBV5-6 and TRBJ2-5, reads DAGVTQSPTHLIKTRGQQVTLRCSPKSGHDTVSWYQQALGQGPQFIFQYYEEEERQRGNFPDRFSGHQFPNYSSELNVNALLLGDSALYLCASTEPAGETQYFGPGTRLLVL.